This T cell receptor beta chain stems from a study of cytomegalovirus exposure and HLA in healthy donors. Whole-study context: Early released data had roughly 81 million unique TCRs, all coming from HLA-typed donors.

Findings and caveats of the study: Productive status was seen about 87% or about 30% of the time for most TCR beta V segments in an earlier analysis. The sole available immune exposure information was CMV serostatus. Reports indicate that TCR beta sequences accurately predicted the HLA-A and HLA-B alleles of most subjects.

The germline CDR1 and CDR2 sequences are ENHRY and SYGVKD. The CDR3 runs to 15 residues. The V end was cut by 1 base, the J end by 7 bases, with 11 bases between. A multiplex PCR was run with 60 Vbeta primers and 13 Jbeta primers. TCRdb's copy holds only in-frame clones and misses some; the assay was immunoSEQ multiplex PCR. The sample lists 150,000 or so clones, 75% to 90% occurring once. This clone was observed a few times. Its target is unknown. The receptor's source is a woman in her late teens or twenties in good health and CMV-seronegative. The rearrangement joins TRBV10-3 to TRBJ1-6; D possibly corresponds to TRBD1 (6 bases). The sample taken for sequencing was PBMCs. CDR3 DNA sequence: TGTGCCATCAGTGAGTTGGACAGTCGGAATTCACCCCTCCACTTT. It encodes CAISELDSRNSPLHF.